A single sample gave rise to the 22 T cell receptor beta chains below, sequenced in a study of technical replicates of blood from a few donors. Clones were sequenced by immunoSEQ multiplex PCR, and TCRdb holds only the in-frame ones, with some missing. The table lists 15,000 to 20,000 clones, around nine tenths of them singletons. The sample taken for sequencing was PBMCs. The receptors originated from a human donor in good health.

This clone has a single count. The chain has TRBV30 and TRBJ1-6, with D tentatively TRBD1 (6 bases). Germline CDR1 GTSNPN, CDR2 SVGIG (reference sequence). The CDR3 totals 21 residues. V was shortened by 0 bases and J by 1 base, with 25 bases between the two germline ends. The CDR3 DNA is TGTGCCTGGAGTGTAGACAGTACACTATGGACAGACGCTTCCTATAATTCACCCCTCCACTTT. Its translation: CAWSVDSTLWTDASYNSPLHF.

The rearrangement joins TRBV30 to TRBJ1-2, with 8 bases identical to TRBD1. There are 13 residues in the CDR3. CDR1 and CDR2 from the germline V gene are GTSNPN and SVGIG (reference sequence). V shed 5 bases and J 8 bases; nucleotides not matched to a gene: 10. The CDR3 DNA reads as TGTGCCTGGGCTTCAGGGGACAGGATGGGCTACACCTTC. Its translation is CAWASGDRMGYTF.

V is TRBV27 and J is TRBJ2-7; a possible D gene is TRBD1 (6 bases). Germline assignment: CDR1 MNHEY and CDR2 SMNVEV (reference sequence). The CDR3 loop spans 13 amino acids. Trimming pared 3 bases from V and 4 bases from J, leaving 10 bases between. CDR3 loop: CASSLKGEYEQYF. CDR3 sequence (DNA): TGTGCCAGCAGTTTGAAGGGGGAGTACGAGCAGTACTTC.

The chain is built from TRBV5-6 and TRBJ2-1; 8 bases line up with TRBD2. Per the germline V gene, CDR1 is SGHDT and CDR2 is YYEEEE. The CDR3 is made up of 16 amino acids. With V trimmed by 4 bases and J by 5 bases, 11 bases remained unmatched. CDR3 protein: CASSRLDGGRNNEQFF. In nucleotides, the CDR3 is TGTGCCAGCAGCCGATTGGATGGCGGGAGGAACAATGAGCAGTTCTTC.

CDR3 sequence (DNA): TGTGCCAGCTCACCGACAGGGGTCGAGACCCAGTACTTC. Protein sequence: CASSPTGVETQYF. The chain is built from TRBV18 and TRBJ2-5; 8 bases line up with TRBD1. The CDR3 is 13 residues long. V trimming: 3 bases; J trimming: 5 bases; junction bases outside the gene matches: 2. Germline V gene lookup returns CDR1 KGHSH and CDR2 LQKENI. The full variable domain, completed using reference TRBV18 and TRBJ2-5, is NAGVMQNPRHLVRRRGQEARLRCSPMKGHSHVYWYRQLPEEGLKFMVYLQKENIIDESGMPKERFSAEFPKEGPSILRIQQVVRGDSAAYFCASSPTGVETQYFGPGTRLLVL.

This sequence joins TRBV11-2 and TRBJ2-1; a weak D match, TRBD2 (6 bases). V was shortened by 5 bases and J by 12 bases, with 20 bases between the two germline ends. The CDR3 contains 14 residues. Germline CDR1 reads SGHAT; CDR2 reads FQNNGV. The CDR3 reads CASSRSGAAAGQFF. Written as DNA, the CDR3 is TGTGCCAGCAGCAGATCGGGAGCCGCCGCGGGGCAGTTCTTC.

The V and J genes are TRBV9 and TRBJ2-1, with TRBD2 matching 11 bases. The CDR3 runs to 18 residues. Trimming cost V 4 bases and J 7 bases; bases outside gene matches: 16. Germline V lookup: CDR1 SGDLS, CDR2 YYNGEE. As DNA, the CDR3 is TGTGCCAGCAGCCCCCGGCGGGATAGCGGGAGGGCCTGGAATGAGCAGTTCTTC. Its protein product is CASSPRRDSGRAWNEQFF.

The V and J genes are TRBV2 and TRBJ1-5; TRBD1 agrees at 8 bases. Germline CDR1 SNHLY, CDR2 FYNNEI. There are 14 residues in the CDR3. The J segment lost 3 bases and the V segment lost 6 bases, leaving 4 bases of the junction unmatched. CDR3 sequence (DNA): TGTGCCAGCAGAGGACAGGGCTACAATCAGCCCCAGCATTTT. Its protein product is CASRGQGYNQPQHF.

The rearrangement links TRBV4-1 to TRBJ2-1, with D hard to call. CDR1 and CDR2 (germline): MGHRA, YSYEKL. The CDR3 consists of 16 residues. Trimming shortened V by 3 bases and J by 0 bases, and 12 bases separated the two germline ends. The CDR3 reads CASSHLDILSYNEQFF. The CDR3 DNA reads TGCGCCAGCAGCCACCTCGACATACTCTCCTACAATGAGCAGTTCTTC.

The chain joins TRBV6-4 to TRBJ2-7, with 8 positions matching TRBD2. V dropped 8 bases and J dropped 0; count of bases not matched to a gene: 3. The CDR3 loop spans 13 amino acids. Per the germline V gene, CDR1 is MRHNA and CDR2 is SNTAGT. The CDR3 region is CASGGLDSYEQYF. DNA for the CDR3: TGTGCCAGCGGGGGACTAGACTCCTACGAGCAGTACTTC.

In its sample, this clone was seen once. The chain carries TRBV25-1 and TRBJ1-1; the match to TRBD1 covers 8 bases. The CDR3 loop spans 13 amino acids. J gave up 8 bases and V 1 base, and 3 bases lay outside the gene matches. CDR1 MGHDK and CDR2 SYGVNS come from the germline V gene. CDR3 nucleotides: TGTGCCAGCAGTGAATTCAGGACAGGGGAAGCTTTCTTT. It codes for CASSEFRTGEAFF. Variable domain in full (rest from reference TRBV25-1 and TRBJ1-1): EADIYQTPRYLVIGTGKKITLECSQTMGHDKMYWYQQDPGMELHLIHYSYGVNSTEKGDLSSESTVSRIRTEHFPLTLESARPSHTSQYLCASSEFRTGEAFFGQGTRLTVV.

The chain carries TRBV7-8 and TRBJ1-1; 7 nucleotides line up with TRBD1. Trimming cost V 4 bases and J 4 bases; bases outside gene matches: 3. Germline lookup yields CDR1 SGHVS and CDR2 FQNEAQ. The CDR3 has 13 amino acids. The CDR3 loop is CASSSRTGTEAFF. CDR3 DNA sequence: TGTGCCAGCAGCTCCCGGACAGGCACTGAAGCTTTCTTT.

The gene calls are TRBV9 and TRBJ1-2; 8 bases agree with TRBD1. The CDR3 runs 15 residues. After removal of 4 bases from V and 2 bases from J, the junction contained 7 bases not matched to a gene. The germline V gene has CDR1 SGDLS and CDR2 YYNGEE. This CDR3 reads CASSPGDRSNYGYTF. The CDR3 DNA reads as TGTGCCAGCAGCCCTGGGGACAGGAGCAACTATGGCTACACCTTC.

The V and J genes are TRBV6-6 and TRBJ2-1, with D possibly being TRBD2 (5 bases). The V gene's germline CDR1 is MNHNY and CDR2 SVGAGI (reference sequence). Trimming took 5 bases from V and 5 from J, leaving 19 bases between them. CDR3 size: 16 residues. CDR3 coding DNA: TGTGCCAGCAGTCTCCCTGGTGTGGGAGTAAACAATGAGCAGTTCTTC. Translating it yields CASSLPGVGVNNEQFF.

This clone was counted a few times. This chain joins TRBV6-1 and TRBJ2-2, with TRBD2 as a possible D gene (6 bases). From germline, CDR1 is MNHNS and CDR2 SASEGT. This CDR3 is built from 12 residues. Trimming took off 8 bases at V and 3 bases at J, with 7 bases between the two ends. The CDR3: CASGGDTGELFF. The CDR3 nucleotides read TGTGCCAGCGGAGGGGACACCGGGGAGCTGTTTTTT.

The chain combines TRBV7-9 with TRBJ2-2; D uncertain. CDR1 and CDR2 (germline): SEHNR, FQNEAQ (reference sequence). The CDR3 covers 13 residues. The V gene lost 2 bases and the J gene lost 5 bases, with 6 bases spanning the gap. In nucleotides, the CDR3 is TGTGCCAGCAGCTTATATTATACCGGGGAGCTGTTTTTT. Its protein is CASSLYYTGELFF.

This clone showed up just once. The chain joins TRBV14 to TRBJ1-3; D might be TRBD1 (6 bases). The CDR3 runs 16 residues. Germline-derived CDR1 and CDR2 are SGHDN and FVKESK. The V gene lost 2 bases and the J gene lost 0 bases, with 11 bases spanning the gap. CDR3 sequence reads: CASSQQGKSSGNTIYF. The CDR3 DNA reads as TGTGCCAGCAGCCAACAGGGGAAGAGCTCTGGAAACACCATATATTTT.

The V and J genes are TRBV19 and TRBJ2-2, with 8 bases identical to TRBD1. The CDR3 loop spans 14 amino acids. Germline CDR1 is LNHDA and CDR2 is SQIVND (reference sequence). V was clipped by 10 bases and J by 7 bases; unmatched bases: 11. The CDR3 DNA sequence: TGTGCCACCACGAGGCAGGGGGCGAGCGGGGAGCTGTTTTTT. Amino acid sequence: CATTRQGASGELFF.

This clone was seen a handful of times. This chain connects TRBV7-2 to TRBJ2-7, with 10 bases that match TRBD2. This CDR3 has 14 residues. Germline CDR1 reads SGHTA; CDR2 reads FQGNSA. The trim removed 2 bases at V and 2 bases at J, leaving 0 bases unmatched. The chain's CDR3 is CASSLLAGAYEQYF. As DNA, the CDR3 is TGTGCCAGCAGCTTACTAGCGGGAGCCTACGAGCAGTACTTC.

V and J are TRBV6-1 and TRBJ1-4, with 9 positions matching TRBD1. J was trimmed by 8 bases and V by 3 bases; bases with no gene match: 7. Germline V lookup: CDR1 MNHNS, CDR2 SASEGT. The CDR3 runs to 15 residues. The CDR3 here is CASSDSHRGREKLFF. CDR3 in DNA: TGTGCCAGCAGTGACTCCCACAGGGGGCGGGAAAAACTGTTTTTT.

The chain joins TRBV6-5 to TRBJ2-3; TRBD1 matches 10 bases. V trimming: 6 bases; J trimming: 3 bases; junction bases outside the gene matches: 3. The CDR3 loop spans 14 amino acids. Germline values: CDR1 MNHEY, CDR2 SVGAGI. The CDR3 is CASSRDRGTDTQYF. The CDR3 nucleotides are TGTGCCAGCAGCCGGGACAGGGGTACAGATACGCAGTATTTT.

The chain recombines TRBV5-4 with TRBJ2-1, with 8 nucleotides matching TRBD2. The J segment lost 4 bases and the V segment lost 2 bases, leaving 5 bases of the junction unmatched. Germline-derived CDR1 and CDR2 are SGHNT and YYREEE (reference sequence). This CDR3 is 15 amino acids long. The CDR3 reads CASSFQSGSYNEQFF. Here the CDR3 DNA reads TGTGCCAGCAGCTTCCAAAGCGGGAGTTACAATGAGCAGTTCTTC.